The 2 T cell receptor beta chains below were found in one sample sequenced in a study of shared clonotypes between healthy human individuals. Clones were read by immunoSEQ multiplex PCR, and TCRdb kept only the in-frame ones, dropping some. The sample shows approximately 2.5 million clones, approximately 92% of them seen only once. What was sequenced was naive CD4+ T cells sorted from blood. Subset indicated: CD45RA+ positively selected. These receptors all stem from a man younger than 35 in good health.

This clone was seen only once. V is TRBV18 and J is TRBJ2-1; 10 bases align to TRBD2. The germline V gene has CDR1 KGHSH and CDR2 LQKENI. V trimming: 6 bases; J trimming: 4 bases; junction bases outside the gene matches: 6. The CDR3 has 15 amino acids. CDR3: CASSLAGERYNEQFF. The CDR3 coding sequence is TGTGCCAGCTCGCTAGCGGGAGAACGATACAATGAGCAGTTCTTC.

This chain links TRBV7-9 with TRBJ2-3; no reliable D call. The CDR3 spans 12 residues. CDR1 and CDR2 from the germline V gene are SEHNR and FQNEAQ (reference sequence). Trimming stripped 6 bases from V and 6 bases from J, with 10 bases between. CDR3 coding DNA: TGTGCCAGCAGTCCAACCTCTGATACGCAGTATTTT. Protein sequence: CASSPTSDTQYF. Full variable domain (remainder filled in from reference TRBV7-9 and TRBJ2-3): DTGVSQNPRHKITKRGQNVTFRCDPISEHNRLYWYRQTLGQGPEFLTYFQNEAQLEKSRLLSDRFSAERPKGSFSTLEIQRTEQGDSAMYLCASSPTSDTQYFGPGTRLTVL.